This T cell receptor (beta chain) was recorded in a study of blood T cell repertoires in COVID-19. Generated by immunoSEQ multiplex PCR, the TCRdb table keeps only in-frame clones and is missing some. This table has approximately 310,000 clones, 85% appearing once. This CDR3 spans 16 amino acids. Trimming cost V 6 bases and J 4 bases, with 21 bases left between them. Germline V CDR1 and CDR2: SNHLY, FYNNEI. The cohort comprised adults aged about 18 to 90 years residing in 24 US areas. Assignment of participants to cohorts was predicated upon participant-reported clinical history. The rearrangement joins TRBV2 to TRBJ2-5, with TRBD2 as a possible D gene (6 bases). The TCR comes from a woman aged 30 to 39 who had been exposed to COVID-19. Sequencing was carried out using PBMCs or T cells enriched from blood (not recorded which). The CDR3 DNA is TGTGCCAGCAGCGGAAGCCTAGCGCGCGGCTCAGAGACCCAGTACTTC. Translated: CASSGSLARGSETQYF.